Each of the 32 T cell receptor beta chains below was sequenced from the same sample in a study of blood T cells in healthy people across ages. The authors ran a second PCR of roughly 6 to 12 cycles using a sample-barcoded 5' primer and a J-beta primer mix. TCRdb analysed the 5' RACE reads with MiXCR anew, one entry per CDR3 protein. This repertoire shows hundreds of thousands of distinct CDR3 sequences, around 49% found once; its top ten account for 25% to 35%. The specimen sequenced was blood. Every receptor here comes from a woman aged 60-70 years in good health.

The chain is built from TRBV27 and TRBJ1-5; D is perhaps TRBD1 (6 bases). This CDR3 is built from 16 residues. Germline values: CDR1 MNHEY, CDR2 SMNVEV (reference sequence). The V end was cut by 0 bases, the J end by 3 bases, with 12 bases between. The CDR3 here is CASSLSAGQNNQPQHF. The DNA of the CDR3 is TGTGCCAGCAGTTTATCGGCCGGACAGAACAATCAGCCCCAGCATTTT.

The chain is built from TRBV7-9 and TRBJ2-5, with TRBD2 identical over 8 bases. This CDR3 spans 12 amino acids. J was trimmed by 11 bases and V by 8 bases; bases with no gene match: 10. Germline CDR1 and CDR2: SEHNR and FQNEAQ (reference sequence). As DNA, the CDR3 is TGTGCCAGCGGGACTAGGGTACGTGAGCAGTACTTC. Translation: CASGTRVREQYF.

This clonotype was seen a few times. V is TRBV29-1 and J is TRBJ1-4; D not resolved. The CDR3 length is 14 residues. V lost 4 bases and J 1 base, leaving 10 bases between the germline ends. Germline V lookup: CDR1 SQVTM, CDR2 ANQGSEA. The CDR3 loop reads CSVASAETNEKLFF. CDR3 nucleotide sequence: TGCAGCGTTGCATCAGCGGAAACTAATGAAAAACTGTTTTTT.

The chain links TRBV5-5 to TRBJ2-1, with 9 bases that match TRBD1. The better agreement between TRBJ2-7 and the DNA end casts doubt on the J call. Germline-derived CDR1 and CDR2 are SGHKS and YYEKEE (reference sequence). This CDR3 has 18 amino acids. The CDR3 spells CASSWTGAATSSYNEQYF. The CDR3 coding sequence is TGTGCCAGCAGTTGGACAGGGGCCGCTACGAGCTCCTACAATGAGCAGTACTTC.

This clonotype was found a few times. V gene TRBV12-3 or TRBV12-4 combines with J gene TRBJ2-7; the D gene is possibly TRBD2 (6 bases). The DNA end lines up better with TRBJ2-4; the J call may be wrong. The CDR3 extends over 16 amino acids. In nucleotides, the CDR3 is TGTGCCAGCAGTTACCGCCGGGACCGCCGGAGGGACATTCAGTACTTC. Translated, it gives CASSYRRDRRRDIQYF.

The gene calls are TRBV10-3 and TRBJ1-1; 10 positions agree with TRBD1. Germline CDR1 is ENHRY and CDR2 is SYGVKD. The V segment lost 6 bases and the J segment 5 bases; nucleotides outside the gene matches: 6. The CDR3 runs 14 residues. The CDR3 DNA sequence: TGTGCCATCAGACCCGGGACAGGGGAGACTGAAGCTTTCTTT. It encodes CAIRPGTGETEAFF.

This chain joins TRBV4-2 and TRBJ2-1; 11 bases are a match to TRBD2. This CDR3 region has 16 residues. Germline CDR1 reads LGHNA; CDR2 reads YNFKEQ. V lost 2 bases to trimming and J lost 9 bases; unmatched junction nucleotides: 9. The CDR3 region has the DNA TGTGCCAGCAGCCAACCTACTAGCGGGAGTTTAGGTGAGCAGTTCTTC. It specifies CASSQPTSGSLGEQFF.

The chain joins TRBV7-3 to TRBJ2-1; 7 nucleotides line up with TRBD2. This CDR3 has 14 residues. Trimming removed 5 bases from V and 6 bases from J; junction bases left unmatched: 7. Per the germline V gene, CDR1 is SGHTA and CDR2 is FQGTGA. CDR3 region: CASSPLASGNEQFF. Written as DNA, the CDR3 is TGTGCCAGCAGCCCCCTTGCTAGCGGCAATGAGCAGTTCTTC.

CDR3 region: CASSLIAGGPTDTQYF. The CDR3 region has the DNA TGCGCCAGCAGCTTAATAGCGGGAGGGCCTACAGATACGCAGTATTTT. The J gene is TRBJ2-3, the V gene TRBV5-1; 11 bases map to TRBD2. The CDR3 length is 16 residues. Germline V gene data show CDR1 as SGHRS and CDR2 as YFSETQ. V was pared by 2 bases and J by 3 bases, with 5 bases of the junction left unmatched.

This clonotype was found once. The rearrangement joins TRBV20-1 to TRBJ2-1, with 9 nucleotides matching TRBD2. Germline-derived CDR1 and CDR2 are DFQATT and SNEGSKA (reference sequence). The ends lost 8 bases at V and 9 bases at J; junction bases unmatched: 11. The CDR3 consists of 13 residues. As DNA, the CDR3 is TGCAGTCTTACTAGCGGGTCAATCGGTGAGCAGTTCTTC. As protein: CSLTSGSIGEQFF.

For the CDR3, the DNA is TGTGCCAGCTCACCAATAGAGTTGGTAGCTTTCTTT. As protein: CASSPIELVAFF. V usage is TRBV18 and J usage is TRBJ1-1; D is uncertain. The CDR3 is 12 amino acids. Trimming pared 2 bases from V and 10 bases from J, leaving 11 bases between. CDR1 and CDR2 from the germline V gene are KGHSH and LQKENI.

The chain combines TRBV7-2 with TRBJ2-7, with TRBD1 matching over 9 bases. The CDR3 spans 15 residues. Losses at the gene ends were 3 bases for V and 5 bases for J; bases not matched to a gene: 8. The V gene's germline CDR1 is SGHTA and CDR2 FQGNSA. CDR3 DNA sequence: TGTGCCAGCAGCTTCCCCCGGACAGGGGCCAACGAGCAGTACTTC. Encoded protein: CASSFPRTGANEQYF. The complete variable domain, with remaining parts taken from reference TRBV7-2 and TRBJ2-7, reads GAGVSQSPSNKVTEKGKDVELRCDPISGHTALYWYRQSLGQGLEFLIYFQGNSAPDKSGLPSDRFSAERTGGSVSTLTIQRTQQEDSAVYLCASSFPRTGANEQYFGPGTRLTVT.

The V and J genes are TRBV4-1 and TRBJ2-1, with TRBD1 matching over 7 bases. From germline, CDR1 is MGHRA and CDR2 YSYEKL. Trimming took 2 bases from V and 9 from J; bases not matched to a gene: 13. The CDR3 has 16 residues. The DNA for the CDR3 is TGCGCCAGCAGCCAACCTTCAGACAGGGCTGGGACTGAGCAGTTCTTC. Protein: CASSQPSDRAGTEQFF.

The chain recombines TRBV7-9 with TRBJ1-6, with D uncertain. The CDR3 length is 14 residues. Trimming pared 5 bases from V and 8 bases from J, leaving 13 bases between. Germline loops: CDR1 SEHNR, CDR2 FQNEAQ (reference sequence). This CDR3 is CASSADWEDSPLHF. As DNA, the CDR3 is TGTGCCAGCAGCGCTGACTGGGAAGATTCACCCCTCCACTTT.

The chain uses TRBV14 and TRBJ1-4; D is uncertain. Germline CDR1 reads SGHDN; CDR2 reads FVKESK. V was cut by 3 bases and J by 7 bases, with 12 bases left in between. The CDR3 covers 14 residues. The chain's CDR3 is CASSQWTQGEKLFF. The CDR3, as DNA: TGTGCCAGCAGCCAGTGGACCCAAGGTGAAAAACTGTTTTTT.

The chain recombines TRBV7-3 with TRBJ2-1; unclear D gene. The CDR3 sequence is 12 residues long. Germline CDR1 reads SGHTA; CDR2 reads FQGTGA. Trimming took 4 bases from V and 13 from J, leaving 14 bases between them. The chain's CDR3 is CASSYDSGSQFF. In DNA, the CDR3 is TGTGCCAGCAGCTACGACTCAGGTTCACAGTTCTTC. The whole variable domain, filled in from reference TRBV7-3 and TRBJ2-1, reads GAGVSQTPSNKVTEKGKYVELRCDPISGHTALYWYRQSLGQGPEFLIYFQGTGAADDSGLPNDRFFAVRPEGSVSTLKIQRTERGDSAVYLCASSYDSGSQFFGPGTRLTVL.

The chain recombines TRBV25-1 with TRBJ1-2; 9 bases match TRBD1. The CDR3 is 14 amino acids. The V gene's germline CDR1 is MGHDK and CDR2 SYGVNS. V lost 6 bases and J lost 5; bases outside the gene matches: 7. The CDR3 reads CASRGQGLGYGYTF. The CDR3 bases are TGTGCCAGCAGGGGACAGGGTCTGGGGTATGGCTACACCTTC.

The chain combines TRBV24-1 with TRBJ2-1, with TRBD1 identical over 7 bases. The germline V gene has CDR1 KGHDR and CDR2 SFDVKD. With 3 bases clipped from V and 4 bases from J, the junction kept 5 bases outside the gene matches. The CDR3 consists of 15 residues. This CDR3 is CATSDAPGQYNEQFF. CDR3 nucleotides: TGTGCCACCAGTGATGCGCCGGGACAGTACAATGAGCAGTTCTTC.

J is TRBJ2-3 and V is TRBV20-1; TRBD2 is a possible D gene (6 bases). Germline V CDR1 and CDR2: DFQATT, SNEGSKA (reference sequence). CDR3 length: 16 residues. Deletions cut 0 bases from V and 1 base from J, with 14 bases between. CDR3 sequence: CSARDSRDWRTDTQYF. CDR3 sequence (DNA): TGCAGTGCTAGAGATAGCCGGGACTGGCGCACAGATACGCAGTATTTT.

This clonotype is a singleton in its sample. The chain recombines TRBV7-9 with TRBJ1-5, with D perhaps TRBD1 (5 bases). V was cut by 5 bases and J by 4 bases, with 21 bases left in between. The germline V gene encodes CDR1 SEHNR and CDR2 FQNEAQ (reference sequence). The CDR3 runs to 17 residues. The CDR3 region has the DNA TGTGCCAGCAGCCCCTTAGGCGTGGGGGGGATTAATCAGCCCCAGCATTTT. Protein: CASSPLGVGGINQPQHF.

This chain joins TRBV7-8 and TRBJ2-3, with a possible D match to TRBD2 (5 bases). Germline loops: CDR1 SGHVS, CDR2 FQNEAQ. The CDR3 sequence is 14 residues long. V dropped 3 bases and J dropped 2 bases, with 9 bases sitting between them. The CDR3 is CASSFVGNTDTQYF. The CDR3 DNA reads TGTGCCAGCAGCTTTGTCGGGAACACAGATACGCAGTATTTT.

Notes on this clonotype: One base away lies a much larger clone, so this may be a sequencing read error. The chain recombines TRBV29-1 with TRBJ2-7, with a possible D match to TRBD2 (5 bases). CDR1 is SQVTM and CDR2 is ANQGSEA in the germline V gene. The CDR3 contains 13 residues. The CDR3 DNA reads TGCGGCGTTGACCCGGACTTTACCTACGAGCAGTACTTC. It is translated as CGVDPDFTYEQYF.

The V gene is TRBV4-3, the J gene TRBJ1-2, with D possibly matching TRBD1 (5 bases). Trimming stripped 1 base from V and 4 bases from J, with 13 bases between. Germline CDR1 and CDR2: LGHNA and YSLEER. The CDR3 loop spans 15 amino acids. CDR3 DNA sequence: TGCGCCAGCAGCCAAGGCGATGGGGCGACCTATGGCTACACCTTC. Its translation is CASSQGDGATYGYTF.

This chain uses TRBV20-1 with TRBJ2-7; D gene uncertain. CDR1 DFQATT and CDR2 SNEGSKA come from the germline V gene (reference sequence). The V end was cut by 8 bases, the J end by 1 base, with 12 bases between. The CDR3 is 12 residues long. The CDR3 coding sequence is TGCAGTACTGGACCGGGTTCCTACGAGCAGTACTTC. This sequence encodes CSTGPGSYEQYF.

The chain employs TRBV20-1 and TRBJ2-1, with unresolved D. The CDR3 extends over 15 amino acids. Looked up from germline, CDR1 is DFQATT and CDR2 is SNEGSKA (reference sequence). V lost 1 base, J lost 7 bases, and 17 bases lay in between. The CDR3 loop reads CSARVDLSSGNEQFF. CDR3 bases: TGCAGTGCTAGAGTCGACTTGTCAAGTGGGAATGAGCAGTTCTTC.

The chain has TRBV20-1 and TRBJ2-7, with unresolved D. Trimming stripped 0 bases from V and 8 bases from J, with 20 bases between. Germline values: CDR1 DFQATT, CDR2 SNEGSKA (reference sequence). The CDR3 is 15 residues long. DNA of the CDR3: TGCAGTGCTAGAGATCAAGGGTTGAATTCGTACAAGCAGTACTTC. Translating gives CSARDQGLNSYKQYF.

This clonotype was detected only a few times. This chain connects TRBV5-5 to TRBJ2-5; the D is unclear. The length of the CDR3 is 12 residues. The V and J ends lost 4 bases and 4 bases respectively, with 8 bases between them. CDR1 and CDR2 (germline): SGHKS, YYEKEE (reference sequence). DNA of the CDR3: TGTGCCAGCAGCCGACCCCCAGAGACCCAGTACTTC. It codes for CASSRPPETQYF.

The chain recombines TRBV12-3 or TRBV12-4 with TRBJ2-3, with D perhaps matching TRBD2 (5 bases). The CDR3 spans 14 residues. V was shortened by 4 bases and J by 3 bases, with 11 bases between the two germline ends. The DNA for the CDR3 is TGTGCCAGCAGTTACCTAGCTGCGACAGATACGCAGTATTTT. Amino acid sequence: CASSYLAATDTQYF.

This chain uses TRBV28 with TRBJ1-2; no firm D call. Germline V lookup: CDR1 MDHEN, CDR2 SYDVKM. CDR3 length: 12 residues. V was cut by 3 bases and J by 4 bases, with 6 bases left in between. Here the CDR3 DNA reads TGTGCCAGCAGTTTCGGGTCCTATGGCTACACCTTC. It specifies CASSFGSYGYTF.

The chain couples TRBV6-5 to TRBJ2-7, with D perhaps matching TRBD2 (6 bases). V lost 2 bases and J 3 bases, leaving 20 bases between the germline ends. This CDR3 has 17 amino acids. Per the germline V gene, CDR1 is MNHEY and CDR2 is SVGAGI. CDR3 nucleotides: TGTGCCAGCAGTTACCTCCTTTTTCGGGACTCCTACTACGAGCAGTACTTC. Translated: CASSYLLFRDSYYEQYF.

The chain couples TRBV2 to TRBJ2-3; 11 positions agree with TRBD2. V lost 6 bases, J lost 2 bases, and 25 bases stayed unmatched. Germline values: CDR1 SNHLY, CDR2 FYNNEI. The CDR3 extends over 22 amino acids. The CDR3 spells CASSPRGSTDLPSGGYTDTQYF. The DNA of the CDR3 is TGTGCCAGCAGCCCGAGGGGGTCCACCGACCTGCCTAGCGGGGGGTACACAGATACGCAGTATTTT.

The genes are TRBV12-3 or TRBV12-4 and TRBJ2-7; D perhaps matches TRBD2 (5 bases). Near its end, the DNA agrees better with TRBJ2-5, so the J call may be wrong. The CDR3 has 14 residues. The CDR3 sequence is CASSSGKPGETQYF. Here the CDR3 DNA reads TGTGCCAGCAGTTCGGGAAAACCGGGAGAGACCCAGTACTTC.